This entry features one T cell receptor beta chain sequence. Germline assignment: CDR1 SGHVS and CDR2 FQNEAQ. The J segment lost 2 bases and the V segment lost 5 bases, leaving 5 bases of the junction unmatched. This CDR3 spans 14 amino acids. The data belong to a study of blood T cell repertoires in COVID-19. The authors' processing: Scientists estimated how many nucleated cells there were by amplifying reference gene primers. Sequencing used immunoSEQ multiplex PCR; TCRdb keeps in-frame clones, though not all of them. Clone size and the V and J calls come from that table; the DNA yielded D and trimming. The data show roughly 220,000 clones, about 85% seen once.

Sequenced sample: peripheral blood. The genes are TRBV7-8 and TRBJ1-2; 7 bases are a match to TRBD1. The sequence was collected from a woman aged 60 to 75 who had recovered from COVID-19. The CDR3 loop is CASSASTGNYGYTF. The DNA for the CDR3 is TGTGCCAGCAGCGCCTCGACAGGGAACTATGGCTACACCTTC.